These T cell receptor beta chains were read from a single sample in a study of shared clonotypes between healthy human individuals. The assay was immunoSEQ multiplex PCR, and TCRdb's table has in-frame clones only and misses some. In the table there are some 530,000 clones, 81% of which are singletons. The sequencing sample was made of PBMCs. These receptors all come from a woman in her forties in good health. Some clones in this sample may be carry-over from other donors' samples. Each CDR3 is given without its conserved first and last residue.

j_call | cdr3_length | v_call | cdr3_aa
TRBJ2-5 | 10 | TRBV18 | ASSPQGETQY
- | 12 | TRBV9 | ASSVGADPYEQY
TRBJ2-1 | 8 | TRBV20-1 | SASIRAQF
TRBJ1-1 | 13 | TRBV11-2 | ASSAQGIANTEAF
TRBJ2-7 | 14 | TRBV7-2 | ASSLAPGTSGYEQY
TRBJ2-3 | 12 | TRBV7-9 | ASSFRENTDTQY
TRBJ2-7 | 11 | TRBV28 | ASSSDWTREQY
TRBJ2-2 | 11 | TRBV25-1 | ASRPRPDRGAV
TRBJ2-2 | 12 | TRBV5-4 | ASSVTSGSRELF
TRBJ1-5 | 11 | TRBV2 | ASSLGGWQPQH
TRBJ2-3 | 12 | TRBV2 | ASSESLQTDTQY